One and the same sample provided the 8 T cell receptor beta chains below, sequenced in a study of monozygotic twins with inflammatory bowel disease. TCRdb reanalyzed the 5' RACE reads and collapses them to one entry per CDR3 protein, without DNA. The sample table includes around 150,000 distinct CDR3 sequences. Sequencing was performed on blood. Source of these receptors: a human donor with ulcerative colitis or Crohn's disease, or a healthy co-twin of an affected twin (not recorded which).

V usage is TRBV7-8 and J usage is TRBJ1-5; TCRdb designates TRBD1, a call that cannot be tested without DNA. Germline V gene data show CDR1 as SGHVS and CDR2 as FQNEAQ. The CDR3 contains 15 residues. The CDR3 protein is CASSLMTVRNQPQHF.

This chain links TRBV19 with TRBJ2-7; without DNA, the TCRdb call of TRBD2 cannot be checked. Per the germline V gene, CDR1 is LNHDA and CDR2 is SQIVND (reference sequence). The CDR3 sequence is 16 residues long. This CDR3 reads CASSMGAGGPVDEQYF.

The chain uses TRBV12-3 or TRBV12-4 and TRBJ2-5; as DNA is missing, the TRBD2 call by TCRdb cannot be tested. The CDR3 loop spans 13 amino acids. The CDR3: CAGRRRDFSTQYF.

This rearrangement joins TRBV24-1 to TRBJ2-3; checking the TCRdb D call of TRBD2 is not possible without DNA. Germline CDR1 reads KGHDR; CDR2 reads SFDVKD. The CDR3 consists of 16 residues. CDR3 loop: CATSDSTSGGAGTQYF.

This sequence joins TRBV11-2 and TRBJ2-1; lacking DNA, the TRBD1 call made by TCRdb goes unchecked. Per the germline V gene, CDR1 is SGHAT and CDR2 is FQNNGV. This CDR3 contains 16 residues. This CDR3 is CASSSLGGYSANEQFF.

V gene TRBV18 combines with J gene TRBJ2-6; the D call from TCRdb, TRBD1, cannot be confirmed without DNA. This CDR3 is built from 18 residues. Germline V lookup: CDR1 KGHSH, CDR2 LQKENI. The CDR3 sequence: CASSQITGGAPGANVLTF.

This rearrangement joins TRBV29-1 to TRBJ2-5; TCRdb indicates TRBD1, and absent DNA this call remains unverified. The CDR3 extends over 15 amino acids. Germline CDR1 is SQVTM and CDR2 is ANQGSEA. This chain's CDR3 is CSVARSRQGQETQYF.

V usage is TRBV19 and J usage is TRBJ1-2. The CDR3 totals 12 residues. The germline V gene encodes CDR1 LNHDA and CDR2 SQIVND (reference sequence). CDR3 sequence reads: CASSLGPVGYTF.